The source of this TCR beta chain is a study of blood T cell repertoires in COVID-19 (dated by TCRdb to the early 2020s). For context, the study as a whole: The collaborator samples originated in the United States, Italy and Spain and spanned the acute and convalescent phases of COVID-19. The prospective study material was composed of cDNA or gDNA derived from T cells, B-cell-depleted T cells, or PBMCs. The dataset comprised deeply sampled blood TCRbeta repertoires from subjects exposed to, actively infected with, or recovered from COVID-19. The repertoires were released in a freely available public database intended as a resource for research on the immune response to SARS-CoV-2. Samples came from the ongoing ImmuneRACE study (first 160 participants) plus 1,254 subjects from 6 global collaborators. Sample metadata almost always included a de-identified subject ID, COVID-19 status, age in years and sex. HLA class I and class II types, where available, came from metadata supplied by the sample provider rather than from assay-based typing.

What the study reported, not specific to this receptor: The quantity of clinical and demographic metadata differed by source and by participant and was supplied without curation.

V ends up 0 bases short and J 2 bases short, with an unmatched junction base count of 6. From the cysteine through the phenylalanine, the CDR3 covers 16 amino acids. Left in the record is the CDR3 DNA by itself, 48 bases read in frame from the first base. The germline V gene gives CDR1 as MNHEY and CDR2 as SVGEGT. Comments on this clone: The target of this receptor is not known. Base qualities are not provided; no much larger clone lies one nucleotide away.

In the prospective study, participants were roughly 18 to 95 years old, resided in approximately 22 geographic areas of the United States, and were enrolled through a virtual design. Cohort assignment in the prospective study relied on participant-reported clinical history from a screening survey and a study questionnaire. ImmuneRACE Cohort 3 recovered participants were defined by two consecutive negative NP/OP PCR tests, healthcare professional clearance, or symptom resolution. In the prospective study, whole blood, serum and a nasopharyngeal or oropharyngeal swab were collected from each participant by mobile phlebotomists. Additional blood draws and questionnaires over an approximately 2-month period could optionally be provided by prospective study participants. Blood samples from the prospective study were shipped frozen or at room temperature prior to DNA extraction. The immunoSEQ Assay, a bias-controlled multiplex PCR, was used to amplify TCRbeta CDR3 regions from genomic DNA. Turning to the authors' computational methods: The number of nucleated cells in each sample was estimated by amplification of reference gene primers within the assay. Sequence reads were collapsed and filtered to measure the absolute abundance of every unique TCRbeta CDR3 rearrangement. For each sample, productive Simpson clonality was calculated as the square root of Simpson's diversity index across productive rearrangements. The source is immuneACCESS, and TCRdb retained only in-frame sequences with V and J called. Part of the clones is not carried over; for the studies checked, unresolved V genes explain less than half of this, and the remainder is unexplained. D and trimming were read from the DNA, whereas the V and J calls and clone size are those reported in that table. The sample table shows around 250,000 clones, and about 89% are seen once. Clones ranked in the top ten supply under 5% of the sample.

The sample consisted of PBMCs or T cells enriched from blood (not recorded which). The clonotype originates from a woman aged 25 to 39 who had recovered from COVID-19. The V and J genes are TRBV6-2 or TRBV6-3 and TRBJ1-2; TRBD1 fits 7 bases in the junction. The DNA sequence follows: TGTGCCAGCAGTTACTCTACAGGGGCCTCGAACTATGGCTACACCTTC. The resulting protein is CASSYSTGASNYGYTF.